This T cell receptor (beta chain) is drawn from a study of OX40 agonist ivuxolimab in advanced cancers. Whole-study context: Ivuxolimab, which patients received intravenously every 2 weeks, was dosed at 0.01 to 10 mg/kg. Study-level findings and limits: On average, CD8+ T cells showed a greater number of expanded clones than CD4+.

A word on this clone: Antigen unknown.

TCRdb's table, derived via immunoSEQ multiplex PCR, lists solely in-frame clones and lacks some. The sample yields around 77,000 clones, 89% seen once. Germline-derived CDR1 and CDR2 are GTSNPN and SVGIG (reference sequence). CDR3 size: 14 residues. Trimming pared 0 bases from V and 3 bases from J, leaving 12 bases between. The rearrangement links TRBV30 to TRBJ2-7, with D tentatively TRBD2 (5 bases). This receptor was taken from an adult with an advanced solid tumor such as melanoma, head and neck, liver or kidney cancer. Sample: CD4+ or CD8+ T cells sorted from blood, taken in a trial of the OX40 agonist ivuxolimab. The CDR3 DNA reads as TGTGCCTGGAGTGTACTAGACGGGAACTACGAGCAGTACTTC. Protein product: CAWSVLDGNYEQYF.